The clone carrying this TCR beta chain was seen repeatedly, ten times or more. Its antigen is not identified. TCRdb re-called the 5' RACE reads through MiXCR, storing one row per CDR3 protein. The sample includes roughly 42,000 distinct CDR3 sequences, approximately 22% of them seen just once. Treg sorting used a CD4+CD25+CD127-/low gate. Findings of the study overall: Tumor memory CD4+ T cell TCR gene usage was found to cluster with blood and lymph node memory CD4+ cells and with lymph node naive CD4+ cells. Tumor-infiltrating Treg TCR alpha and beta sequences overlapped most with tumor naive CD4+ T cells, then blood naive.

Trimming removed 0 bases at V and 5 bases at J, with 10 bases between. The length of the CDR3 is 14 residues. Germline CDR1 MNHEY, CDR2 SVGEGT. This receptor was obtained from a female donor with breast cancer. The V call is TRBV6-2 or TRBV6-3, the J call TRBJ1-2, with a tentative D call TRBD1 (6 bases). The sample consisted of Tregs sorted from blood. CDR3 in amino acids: CASSYSTGAYGYTF. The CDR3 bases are TGTGCCAGCAGTTACTCGACGGGGGCGTATGGCTACACCTTC.